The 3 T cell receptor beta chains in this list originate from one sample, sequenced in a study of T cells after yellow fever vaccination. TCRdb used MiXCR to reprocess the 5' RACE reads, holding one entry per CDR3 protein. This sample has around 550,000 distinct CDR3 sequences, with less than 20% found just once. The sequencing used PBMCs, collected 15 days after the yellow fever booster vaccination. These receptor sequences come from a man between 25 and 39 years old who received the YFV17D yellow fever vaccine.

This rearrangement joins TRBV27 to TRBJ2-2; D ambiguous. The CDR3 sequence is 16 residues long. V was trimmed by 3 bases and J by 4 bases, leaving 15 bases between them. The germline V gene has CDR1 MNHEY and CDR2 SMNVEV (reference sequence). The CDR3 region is CASSLSGLLGTGELFF. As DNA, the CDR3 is TGTGCCAGCAGTTTGTCCGGGCTATTGGGCACCGGGGAGCTGTTTTTT.

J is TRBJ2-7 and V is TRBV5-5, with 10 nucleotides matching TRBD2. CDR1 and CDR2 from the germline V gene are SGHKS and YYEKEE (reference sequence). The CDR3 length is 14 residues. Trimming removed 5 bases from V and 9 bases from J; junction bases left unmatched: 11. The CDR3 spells CASRLGASGGPQYF. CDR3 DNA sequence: TGTGCCAGCAGGCTCGGGGCTAGCGGGGGACCGCAGTACTTC.

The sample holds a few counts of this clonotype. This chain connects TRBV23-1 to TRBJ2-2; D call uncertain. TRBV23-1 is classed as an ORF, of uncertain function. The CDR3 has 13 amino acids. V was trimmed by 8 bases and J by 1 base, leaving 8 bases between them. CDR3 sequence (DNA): TGCGCCAGCGGCGACGGGAACACCGGGGAGCTGTTTTTT. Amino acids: CASGDGNTGELFF.